Listed below are T cell receptor beta chains from one sample, sequenced in a study of cytomegalovirus exposure and HLA in healthy donors. The method was immunoSEQ multiplex PCR; TCRdb's version includes in-frame clones alone and lacks a portion of them. The repertoire holds roughly 160,000 clones, with less than 85% as singletons. The specimen was PBMCs. All receptors come from a man aged 60 to 75 in good health and CMV-seronegative. The CDR3 runs from the conserved cysteine through the conserved F or W. A D gene is named only where the DNA matches it firmly. Clone size is stated in some rows and not others, as once, few, many or a class when expanded.

j_call: TRBJ1-1
cdr3_length: 13
v_call: TRBV19
d_call: TRBD1
clone_size: NA
cdr3_nt: TGTGCCAGTACCCCGGACAGGGCAACTGAAGCTTTCTTT
cdr3_aa: CASTPDRATEAFF

j_call: TRBJ1-2
cdr3_length: 15
v_call: TRBV7-8
d_call: TRBD1
clone_size: few
cdr3_nt: TGTGCCAGCAGCTTAGTGGGACAGGGGAACTATGGCTACACCTTC
cdr3_aa: CASSLVGQGNYGYTF

j_call: TRBJ2-4
cdr3_length: 17
v_call: TRBV19
d_call: TRBD2
clone_size: NA
cdr3_nt: TGTGCCAGTAATCCGGGGGGCGGGAGGATAGCCAAAAACATTCAGTACTTC
cdr3_aa: CASNPGGGRIAKNIQYF

j_call: TRBJ2-7
cdr3_length: 16
v_call: TRBV11-1
d_call: TRBD1
clone_size: NA
cdr3_nt: TGTGCCAGCAGCCGGACAGGGGGCCCTAGCTCCTACGAGCAGTACTTC
cdr3_aa: CASSRTGGPSSYEQYF

j_call: TRBJ2-5
cdr3_length: 16
v_call: TRBV7-9
d_call: TRBD2
clone_size: few
cdr3_nt: TGTGCCAGCAGTTCGGTTCCGACTAGCGAGCCATTGGCCCAGTACTTC
cdr3_aa: CASSSVPTSEPLAQYF

j_call: TRBJ1-5
cdr3_length: 14
v_call: TRBV7-2
d_call: NA
clone_size: NA
cdr3_nt: TGTGCCAGCAGCCCCCCCTATAGCAATCAGCCCCAGCATTTT
cdr3_aa: CASSPPYSNQPQHF

j_call: TRBJ2-5
cdr3_length: 15
v_call: TRBV16
d_call: TRBD2
clone_size: NA
cdr3_nt: TGTGCCAGCAGCGAGGGACTAGCGGGCGGAGAGACCCAGTACTTC
cdr3_aa: CASSEGLAGGETQYF

j_call: TRBJ1-5
cdr3_length: 15
v_call: TRBV19
d_call: TRBD1
clone_size: NA
cdr3_nt: TGTGCCAGTAGTGCTACAGGGGGGGACGGCCAGCCCCAGCATTTT
cdr3_aa: CASSATGGDGQPQHF

j_call: TRBJ2-7
cdr3_length: 12
v_call: TRBV5-1
d_call: NA
clone_size: NA
cdr3_nt: TGCGCCAGCAGCTTGGGAATCGGCGAGCAGTACTTC
cdr3_aa: CASSLGIGEQYF

j_call: TRBJ1-1
cdr3_length: 13
v_call: TRBV30
d_call: NA
clone_size: NA
cdr3_nt: TGTGCCTGTCGCAGGAACCTGAACACTGAAGCTTTCTTT
cdr3_aa: CACRRNLNTEAFF

j_call: TRBJ2-1
cdr3_length: 18
v_call: TRBV7-9
d_call: TRBD2
clone_size: once
cdr3_nt: TGTGCCAGCAGCTCTCCCAGGGTGGGACTAGCGGGAGTTTGGGAGCAGTTCTTC
cdr3_aa: CASSSPRVGLAGVWEQFF

j_call: TRBJ1-3
cdr3_length: 17
v_call: TRBV18
d_call: TRBD1
clone_size: few
cdr3_nt: TGTGCCAGCTCACCGGGACAGGGATCGGGCTCTGGAAACACCATATATTTT
cdr3_aa: CASSPGQGSGSGNTIYF

j_call: TRBJ1-2
cdr3_length: 14
v_call: TRBV6-1
d_call: NA
clone_size: NA
cdr3_nt: TGTGCCGCCGCCCCAGGAGGCGCGCCCTATGGCTACACCTTC
cdr3_aa: CAAAPGGAPYGYTF

j_call: TRBJ2-1
cdr3_length: 14
v_call: TRBV14
d_call: NA
clone_size: NA
cdr3_nt: TGTGCCAGCAGCGAGTGGATCAGGGAAGGTGAGCAGTTCTTC
cdr3_aa: CASSEWIREGEQFF

j_call: TRBJ2-2
cdr3_length: 17
v_call: TRBV9
d_call: NA
clone_size: NA
cdr3_nt: TGTGCCAGCAGCGTAGACATTAAGGGGCACATGGGCGGGGAGCTGTTTTTT
cdr3_aa: CASSVDIKGHMGGELFF

j_call: TRBJ2-6
cdr3_length: 16
v_call: TRBV18
d_call: NA
clone_size: NA
cdr3_nt: TGTGCCAGCTCACTACCCTCAGGGAATGGGGCCAACGTCCTGACTTTC
cdr3_aa: CASSLPSGNGANVLTF

j_call: TRBJ1-4
cdr3_length: 14
v_call: TRBV13
d_call: NA
clone_size: NA
cdr3_nt: TGTGCCAGCAGCTTCCGCAGGGTGAGTGAAAAACTGTTTTTT
cdr3_aa: CASSFRRVSEKLFF

j_call: TRBJ2-5
cdr3_length: 12
v_call: TRBV28
d_call: NA
clone_size: NA
cdr3_nt: TGTGCCAGCAGCTCAGGGCGAGAGACCCAGTACTTC
cdr3_aa: CASSSGRETQYF

j_call: TRBJ2-7
cdr3_length: 16
v_call: TRBV7-8
d_call: NA
clone_size: NA
cdr3_nt: TGTGCCAGCAGCTTAGCCCGACAAAGTATTCTAAGCGAGCAGTACTTC
cdr3_aa: CASSLARQSILSEQYF

j_call: TRBJ1-5
cdr3_length: 14
v_call: TRBV11-3
d_call: NA
clone_size: once
cdr3_nt: TGTGCCAGCACCATAGGGAGAGGGAGTCAGCCCCAGCATTTT
cdr3_aa: CASTIGRGSQPQHF

j_call: TRBJ1-1
cdr3_length: 17
v_call: TRBV4-1
d_call: TRBD1
clone_size: NA
cdr3_nt: TGCGCCAGCAGCCAAGAAGGAACAGGGGTTTTGAACACTGAAGCTTTCTTT
cdr3_aa: CASSQEGTGVLNTEAFF

j_call: TRBJ1-6
cdr3_length: 15
v_call: TRBV19
d_call: TRBD1
clone_size: NA
cdr3_nt: TGTGCCAGTAGTATAGGCGCAGGGGGATATTCACCCCTCCACTTT
cdr3_aa: CASSIGAGGYSPLHF

j_call: TRBJ2-5
cdr3_length: 14
v_call: TRBV11-2
d_call: NA
clone_size: NA
cdr3_nt: TGTGCCAGCAGCTTAATGACAGCTCAAGAGACCCAGTACTTC
cdr3_aa: CASSLMTAQETQYF

j_call: TRBJ1-1
cdr3_length: 16
v_call: TRBV5-1
d_call: NA
clone_size: NA
cdr3_nt: TGCGCCAGCAGCCTTCGAATGGAGGTTTTCGGCACTGAAGCTTTCTTT
cdr3_aa: CASSLRMEVFGTEAFF

j_call: TRBJ2-1
cdr3_length: 15
v_call: TRBV28
d_call: TRBD1
clone_size: NA
cdr3_nt: TGTGCCAGCAGTCCCCCCGGGACAGTGTACAATGAGCAGTTCTTC
cdr3_aa: CASSPPGTVYNEQFF

j_call: TRBJ2-7
cdr3_length: 19
v_call: TRBV21-1
d_call: NA
clone_size: NA
cdr3_nt: TGTGCCAGCAGCAAAGGACAGGGTTTGGCTAGAAGGTACTCCTACGAGCAGTACTTC
cdr3_aa: CASSKGQGLARRYSYEQYF

j_call: TRBJ1-6
cdr3_length: 14
v_call: TRBV6-5
d_call: TRBD1
clone_size: NA
cdr3_nt: TGTGCCAGCAGCTCAGGACAGGAGGATTCACCCCTCCACTTT
cdr3_aa: CASSSGQEDSPLHF

j_call: TRBJ2-4
cdr3_length: 15
v_call: TRBV9
d_call: TRBD2
clone_size: NA
cdr3_nt: TGTGCCAGCAGCGCGGCGGGGGGGACCAAAAACATTCAGTACTTC
cdr3_aa: CASSAAGGTKNIQYF

j_call: TRBJ1-6
cdr3_length: 15
v_call: TRBV6-5
d_call: NA
clone_size: few
cdr3_nt: TGTGCCAGCAGTAGACAGGCCCCCTATAATTCACCCCTCCACTTT
cdr3_aa: CASSRQAPYNSPLHF

j_call: TRBJ1-1
cdr3_length: 15
v_call: TRBV14
d_call: TRBD1
clone_size: NA
cdr3_nt: TGTGCCAGCAGCTCTGGACAGGGTTTCAACACTGAAGCTTTCTTT
cdr3_aa: CASSSGQGFNTEAFF

j_call: TRBJ2-7
cdr3_length: 17
v_call: TRBV29-1
d_call: TRBD1
clone_size: NA
cdr3_nt: TGCAGCGTTGGCACGCCGGGACAGGCGAGCTCCGGCTACGAGCAGTACTTC
cdr3_aa: CSVGTPGQASSGYEQYF

j_call: TRBJ2-4
cdr3_length: 13
v_call: TRBV7-3
d_call: NA
clone_size: NA
cdr3_nt: TGTGCCAGCAGCTTAACAGAGCTTGACATTCAGTACTTC
cdr3_aa: CASSLTELDIQYF

j_call: TRBJ2-1
cdr3_length: 16
v_call: TRBV9
d_call: NA
clone_size: NA
cdr3_nt: TGTGCCAGCAGCGTAGGACAGGAGACCTCCTACAATGAGCAGTTCTTC
cdr3_aa: CASSVGQETSYNEQFF

j_call: TRBJ2-5
cdr3_length: 15
v_call: TRBV4-3
d_call: NA
clone_size: NA
cdr3_nt: TGCGCCAGCAGCCAAGAGGGTAGCGGCCAAGAGACCCAGTACTTC
cdr3_aa: CASSQEGSGQETQYF

j_call: TRBJ2-6
cdr3_length: 17
v_call: TRBV2
d_call: TRBD1
clone_size: NA
cdr3_nt: TGTGCCAGCAGTCAACAGGGGCCCAGCTCTGGGGCCAACGTCCTGACTTTC
cdr3_aa: CASSQQGPSSGANVLTF

j_call: TRBJ2-6
cdr3_length: 17
v_call: TRBV4-1
d_call: TRBD2
clone_size: NA
cdr3_nt: TGCGCCAGCAGCCCCACCGGGACTAGCTCTGGGGCCAACGTCCTGACTTTC
cdr3_aa: CASSPTGTSSGANVLTF

j_call: TRBJ2-1
cdr3_length: 17
v_call: TRBV18
d_call: TRBD2
clone_size: NA
cdr3_nt: TGTGCCAGCTCACCTGTTTTTAGCGGGAGCTCCTACAATGAGCAGTTCTTC
cdr3_aa: CASSPVFSGSSYNEQFF

j_call: TRBJ1-1
cdr3_length: 15
v_call: TRBV9
d_call: TRBD1
clone_size: few
cdr3_nt: TGTGCCAGCAGCGCCCCAGGGGGCAGGGTCACTGAAGCTTTCTTT
cdr3_aa: CASSAPGGRVTEAFF

j_call: TRBJ2-5
cdr3_length: 17
v_call: TRBV4-1
d_call: TRBD2
clone_size: NA
cdr3_nt: TGCGCCAGCAGCCAACTACTAGCGCTGTCCGCCCAAGAGACCCAGTACTTC
cdr3_aa: CASSQLLALSAQETQYF

j_call: TRBJ2-5
cdr3_length: 15
v_call: TRBV9
d_call: NA
clone_size: NA
cdr3_nt: TGTGCCAGCAGCGTAGGGGTCGGGGGTGCGGAGACCCAGTACTTC
cdr3_aa: CASSVGVGGAETQYF

j_call: TRBJ2-1
cdr3_length: 15
v_call: TRBV5-4
d_call: NA
clone_size: NA
cdr3_nt: TGTGCCAGCAGCAGCTCAGTTACAGGGAGAAATGAGCAGTTCTTC
cdr3_aa: CASSSSVTGRNEQFF

j_call: TRBJ1-1
cdr3_length: 16
v_call: TRBV15
d_call: TRBD1
clone_size: NA
cdr3_nt: TGTGCCACCAGCAGATATAGGGACAGACTGGGCACTGAAGCTTTCTTT
cdr3_aa: CATSRYRDRLGTEAFF

j_call: TRBJ2-7
cdr3_length: 14
v_call: TRBV9
d_call: NA
clone_size: once
cdr3_nt: TGTGCCAGCAGCGTAGGGGGCAGGGCGGACGAGCAGTACTTC
cdr3_aa: CASSVGGRADEQYF

j_call: TRBJ2-1
cdr3_length: 14
v_call: TRBV7-9
d_call: NA
clone_size: NA
cdr3_nt: TGTGCCAGCAGCTTAAGAGGGCTCTACAATGAGCAGTTCTTC
cdr3_aa: CASSLRGLYNEQFF

j_call: TRBJ2-5
cdr3_length: 16
v_call: TRBV18
d_call: TRBD1
clone_size: NA
cdr3_nt: TGTGCCAGCTCACCACAGGGACAGGGGCTCCAAGAGACCCAGTACTTC
cdr3_aa: CASSPQGQGLQETQYF

j_call: TRBJ1-5
cdr3_length: 13
v_call: TRBV30
d_call: TRBD1
clone_size: few
cdr3_nt: TGTGCCTGGAGTGCCACAGGGGATCAGCCCCAGCATTTT
cdr3_aa: CAWSATGDQPQHF

j_call: TRBJ2-1
cdr3_length: 12
v_call: TRBV19
d_call: TRBD2
clone_size: NA
cdr3_nt: TGTGCCAGTAGTATGACCGGGACTAGTGAGTTCTTC
cdr3_aa: CASSMTGTSEFF

j_call: TRBJ2-1
cdr3_length: 13
v_call: TRBV11-2
d_call: NA
clone_size: NA
cdr3_nt: TGTGCCAGCAGCGGCGGGTCTATCAATGAGCAGTTCTTC
cdr3_aa: CASSGGSINEQFF